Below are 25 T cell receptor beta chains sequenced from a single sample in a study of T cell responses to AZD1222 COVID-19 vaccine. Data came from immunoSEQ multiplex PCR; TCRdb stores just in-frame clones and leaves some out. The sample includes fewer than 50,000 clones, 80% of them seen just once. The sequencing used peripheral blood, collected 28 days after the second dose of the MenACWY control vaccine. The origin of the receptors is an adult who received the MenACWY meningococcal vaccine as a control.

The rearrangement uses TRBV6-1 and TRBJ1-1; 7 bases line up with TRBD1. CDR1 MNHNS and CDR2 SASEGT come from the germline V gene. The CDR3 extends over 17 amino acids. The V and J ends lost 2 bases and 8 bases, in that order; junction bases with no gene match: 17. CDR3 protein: CASSEPSRGRGAIEAFF. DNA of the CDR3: TGTGCCAGCAGTGAACCTTCCCGCGGCAGGGGGGCAATCGAAGCTTTCTTT.

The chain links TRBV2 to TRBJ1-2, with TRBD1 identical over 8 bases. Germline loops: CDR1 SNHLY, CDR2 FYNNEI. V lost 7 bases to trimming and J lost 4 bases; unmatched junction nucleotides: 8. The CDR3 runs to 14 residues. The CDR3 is CASNLRTGSYGYTF. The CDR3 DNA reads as TGTGCCAGCAATCTTCGGACAGGGAGCTATGGCTACACCTTC.

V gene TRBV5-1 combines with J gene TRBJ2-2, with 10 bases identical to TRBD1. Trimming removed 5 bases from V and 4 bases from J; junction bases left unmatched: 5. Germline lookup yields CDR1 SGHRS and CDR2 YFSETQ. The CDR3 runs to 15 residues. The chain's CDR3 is CASRPTGGGTGELFF. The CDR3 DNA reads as TGCGCCAGCAGGCCGACAGGGGGCGGCACCGGGGAGCTGTTTTTT.

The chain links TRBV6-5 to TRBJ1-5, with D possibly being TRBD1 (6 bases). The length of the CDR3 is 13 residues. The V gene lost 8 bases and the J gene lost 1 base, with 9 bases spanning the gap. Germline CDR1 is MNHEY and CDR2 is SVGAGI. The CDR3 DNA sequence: TGTGCCAGCTGGGGGGCGAGCAATCAGCCCCAGCATTTT. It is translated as CASWGASNQPQHF.

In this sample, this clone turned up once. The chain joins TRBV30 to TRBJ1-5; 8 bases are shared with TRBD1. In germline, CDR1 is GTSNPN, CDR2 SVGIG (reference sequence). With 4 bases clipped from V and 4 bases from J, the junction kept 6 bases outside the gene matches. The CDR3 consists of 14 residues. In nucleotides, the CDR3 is TGTGCCTGGAAAGCTGGACAGGGAAATCAGCCCCAGCATTTT. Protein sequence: CAWKAGQGNQPQHF.

The CDR3 reads CATSRGWTEQFF. The CDR3 DNA is TGTGCCACCAGCAGAGGGTGGACTGAGCAGTTCTTC. The chain couples TRBV15 to TRBJ2-1, with D uncertain. Germline values: CDR1 LNHNV, CDR2 YYDKDF (reference sequence). Trimming took off 1 base at V and 9 bases at J, with 7 bases between the two ends. The CDR3 extends over 12 amino acids.

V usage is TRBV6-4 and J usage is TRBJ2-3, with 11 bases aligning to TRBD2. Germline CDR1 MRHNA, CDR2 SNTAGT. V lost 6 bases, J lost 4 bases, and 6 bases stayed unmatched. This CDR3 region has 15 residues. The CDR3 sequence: CASSEVAGGPDTQYF. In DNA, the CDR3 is TGTGCCAGCAGCGAAGTAGCGGGAGGGCCAGATACGCAGTATTTT.

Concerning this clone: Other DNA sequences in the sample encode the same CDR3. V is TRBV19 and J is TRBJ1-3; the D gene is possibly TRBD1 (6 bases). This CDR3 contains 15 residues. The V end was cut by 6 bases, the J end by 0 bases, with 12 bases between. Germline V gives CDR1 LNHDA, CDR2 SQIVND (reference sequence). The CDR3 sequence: CASSTTGLSGNTIYF. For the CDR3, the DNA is TGTGCCAGTAGCACGACAGGCCTCTCTGGAAACACCATATATTTT. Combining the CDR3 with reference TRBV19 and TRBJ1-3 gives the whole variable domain DGGITQSPKYLFRKEGQNVTLSCEQNLNHDAMYWYRQDPGQGLRLIYYSQIVNDFQKGDIAEGYSVSREKKESFPLTVTSAQKNPTAFYLCASSTTGLSGNTIYFGEGSWLTVV.

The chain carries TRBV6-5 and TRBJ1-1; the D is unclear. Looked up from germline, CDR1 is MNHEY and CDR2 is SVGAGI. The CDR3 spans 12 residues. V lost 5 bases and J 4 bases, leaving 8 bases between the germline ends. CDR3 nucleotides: TGTGCCAGCAGTACGACACGCACTGAAGCTTTCTTT. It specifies CASSTTRTEAFF.

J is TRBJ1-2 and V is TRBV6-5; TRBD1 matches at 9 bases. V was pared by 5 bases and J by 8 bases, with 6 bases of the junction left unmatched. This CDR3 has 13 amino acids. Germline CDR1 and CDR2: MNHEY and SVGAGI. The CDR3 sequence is CASSRDREGGYTF. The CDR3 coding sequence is TGTGCCAGCAGTCGGGACAGGGAGGGCGGCTACACCTTC.

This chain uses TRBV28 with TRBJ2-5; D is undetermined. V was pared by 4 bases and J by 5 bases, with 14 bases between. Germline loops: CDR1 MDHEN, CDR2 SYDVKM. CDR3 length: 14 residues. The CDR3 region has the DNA TGTGCCAGCAGTTCCCGCCAGGTAGGGGAGACCCAGTACTTC. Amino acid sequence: CASSSRQVGETQYF.

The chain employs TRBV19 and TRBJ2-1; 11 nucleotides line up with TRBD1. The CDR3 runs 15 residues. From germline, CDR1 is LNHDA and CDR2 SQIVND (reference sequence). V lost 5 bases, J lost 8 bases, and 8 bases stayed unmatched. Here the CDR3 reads CASSRFGQGAHEQFF. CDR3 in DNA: TGTGCCAGTAGTCGCTTTGGACAGGGGGCGCATGAGCAGTTCTTC.

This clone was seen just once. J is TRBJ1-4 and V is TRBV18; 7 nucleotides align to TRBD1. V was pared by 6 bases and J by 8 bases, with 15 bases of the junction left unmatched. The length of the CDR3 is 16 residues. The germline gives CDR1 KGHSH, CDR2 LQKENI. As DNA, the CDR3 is TGTGCCAGCTCCGGGACAGCGCGCTCACTTAGGGAAAAACTGTTTTTT. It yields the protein CASSGTARSLREKLFF.

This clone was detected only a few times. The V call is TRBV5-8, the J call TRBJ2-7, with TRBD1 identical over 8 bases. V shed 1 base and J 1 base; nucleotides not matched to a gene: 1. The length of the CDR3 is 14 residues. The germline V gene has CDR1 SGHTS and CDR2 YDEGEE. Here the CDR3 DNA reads TGTGCCAGCAGCTTGCAGGGGGCGTCCTACGAGCAGTACTTC. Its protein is CASSLQGASYEQYF.

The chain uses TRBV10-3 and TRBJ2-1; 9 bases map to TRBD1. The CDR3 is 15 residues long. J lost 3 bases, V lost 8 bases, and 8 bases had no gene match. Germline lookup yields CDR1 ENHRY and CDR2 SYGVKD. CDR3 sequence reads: CAILPGQGDYNEQFF. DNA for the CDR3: TGTGCCATCCTACCGGGACAGGGCGACTACAATGAGCAGTTCTTC.

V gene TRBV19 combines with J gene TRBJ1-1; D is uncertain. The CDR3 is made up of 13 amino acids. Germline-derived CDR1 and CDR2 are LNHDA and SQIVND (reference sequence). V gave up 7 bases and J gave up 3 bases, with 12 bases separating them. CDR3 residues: CASNPEWHTEAFF. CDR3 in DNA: TGTGCCAGTAACCCCGAATGGCACACTGAAGCTTTCTTT.

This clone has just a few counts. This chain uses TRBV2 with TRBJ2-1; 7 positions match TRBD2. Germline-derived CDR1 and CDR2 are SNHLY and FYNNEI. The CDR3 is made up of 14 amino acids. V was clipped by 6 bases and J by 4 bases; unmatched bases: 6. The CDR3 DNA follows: TGTGCCAGCAGGATAGGGGAGGGTTACAATGAGCAGTTCTTC. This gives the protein CASRIGEGYNEQFF.

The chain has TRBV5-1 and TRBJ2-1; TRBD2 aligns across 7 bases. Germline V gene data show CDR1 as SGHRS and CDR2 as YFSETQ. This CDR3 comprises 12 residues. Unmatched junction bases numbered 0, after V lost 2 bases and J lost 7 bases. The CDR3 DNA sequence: TGCGCCAGCAGCTTCGGGGGGAATGAGCAGTTCTTC. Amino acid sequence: CASSFGGNEQFF.

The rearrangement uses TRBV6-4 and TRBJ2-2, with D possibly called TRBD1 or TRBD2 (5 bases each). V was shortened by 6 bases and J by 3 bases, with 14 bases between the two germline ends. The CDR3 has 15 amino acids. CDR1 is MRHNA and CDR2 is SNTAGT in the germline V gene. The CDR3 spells CASSEGTAYTGELFF. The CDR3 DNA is TGTGCCAGCAGCGAGGGGACGGCCTACACCGGGGAGCTGTTTTTT.

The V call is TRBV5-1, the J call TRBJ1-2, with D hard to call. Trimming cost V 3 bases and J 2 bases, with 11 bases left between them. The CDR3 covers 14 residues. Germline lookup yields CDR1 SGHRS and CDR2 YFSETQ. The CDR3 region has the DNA TGCGCCAGCAGCTCCTCGGGAGGCAACTATGGCTACACCTTC. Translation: CASSSSGGNYGYTF. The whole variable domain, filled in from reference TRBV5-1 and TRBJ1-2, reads KAGVTQTPRYLIKTRGQQVTLSCSPISGHRSVSWYQQTPGQGLQFLFEYFSETQRNKGNFPGRFSGRQFSNSRSEMNVSTLELGDSALYLCASSSSGGNYGYTFGSGTRLTVV.

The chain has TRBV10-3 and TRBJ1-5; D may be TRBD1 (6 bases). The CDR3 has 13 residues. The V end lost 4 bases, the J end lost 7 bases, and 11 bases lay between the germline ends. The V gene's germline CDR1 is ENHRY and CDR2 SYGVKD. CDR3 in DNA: TGTGCCATCAGTGTGCTACAGGGACAGCCCCAGCATTTT. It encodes CAISVLQGQPQHF.

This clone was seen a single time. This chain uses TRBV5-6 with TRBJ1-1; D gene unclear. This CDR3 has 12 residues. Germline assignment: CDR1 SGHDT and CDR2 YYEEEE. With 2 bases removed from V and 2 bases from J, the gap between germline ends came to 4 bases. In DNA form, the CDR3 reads TGTGCCAGCAGCTTAGTAAACACTGAAGCTTTCTTT. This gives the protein CASSLVNTEAFF.

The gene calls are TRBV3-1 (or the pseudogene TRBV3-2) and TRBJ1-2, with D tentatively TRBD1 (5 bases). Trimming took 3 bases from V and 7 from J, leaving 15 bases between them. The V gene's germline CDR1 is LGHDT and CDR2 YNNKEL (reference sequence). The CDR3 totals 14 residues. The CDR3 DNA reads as TGTGCCAGCAGCCACGGGGCTTTAATCGGTGGCTACACCTTC. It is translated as CASSHGALIGGYTF.

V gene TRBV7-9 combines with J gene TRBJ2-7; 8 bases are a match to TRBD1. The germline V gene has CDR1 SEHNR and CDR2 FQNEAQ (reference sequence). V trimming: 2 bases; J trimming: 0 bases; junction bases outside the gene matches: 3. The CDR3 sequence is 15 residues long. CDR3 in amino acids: CASSLRDRSSYEQYF. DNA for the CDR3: TGTGCCAGCAGCTTACGGGACAGGAGCTCCTACGAGCAGTACTTC. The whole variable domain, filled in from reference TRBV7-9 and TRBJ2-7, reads DTGVSQNPRHKITKRGQNVTFRCDPISEHNRLYWYRQTLGQGPEFLTYFQNEAQLEKSRLLSDRFSAERPKGSFSTLEIQRTEQGDSAMYLCASSLRDRSSYEQYFGPGTRLTVT.

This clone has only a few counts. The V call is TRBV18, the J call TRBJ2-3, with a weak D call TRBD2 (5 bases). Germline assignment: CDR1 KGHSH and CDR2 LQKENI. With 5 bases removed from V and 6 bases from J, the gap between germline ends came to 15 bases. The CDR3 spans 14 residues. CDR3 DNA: TGTGCCAGCTCAGCCAAGCGGCCCCCGGATACGCAGTATTTT. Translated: CASSAKRPPDTQYF.